The rows below give T cell receptor beta chains drawn from one sample of a study of human T cells and chemical hapten exposure. TCRdb independently ran MiXCR on the RACE reads; one entry per CDR3 protein. The sample lists about 120,000 distinct CDR3 sequences; approximately 15% were seen once. Sequencing used whole blood, obtained in connection with sensitization to the hapten diphenylcyclopropenone (DPC). These receptors all stem from a young woman with alopecia areata. Some clones in this sample may be carry-over from other donors' samples. The conserved cysteine and the conserved F or W are not part of the CDR3 here. A D gene is named only where the DNA matches it firmly.

>.|TRBV28|TRBJ1-5
ASSFSASNQPQH
>.|TRBV3-1|TRBJ2-3
ASSQEIRASTDTQY
>.|TRBV20-1|TRBJ1-2
SARVHPGGVATDPYGYT
>.|TRBV6-2/TRBV6-3|TRBJ1-1
ASSDYSLNTEAF
>.|TRBV4-1|TRBJ2-7
ASSQARGAAYEQY
>.|TRBV7-9|TRBJ1-1
ASRDMNTEAF
>.|TRBV7-9|TRBJ2-5
ASSPDWHQETQY
>.|TRBV11-2|TRBJ1-2
ASSSHQGAQEEYGYT
>TRBD1|TRBV6-2/TRBV6-3|TRBJ1-2
ASTIPGQGFGYT
>TRBD1|TRBV10-3|TRBJ2-7
AISENRGNEQY
>.|TRBV10-2|TRBJ2-2
ASLPRGLGGELF
>.|TRBV6-2/TRBV6-3|TRBJ2-5
ASRTGETQY
>TRBD1|TRBV23-1|TRBJ2-5
ASIPTGRETQY
>TRBD1|TRBV10-2|TRBJ2-3
ASRDRSSRVALMDTQY
>TRBD2|TRBV7-8|TRBJ2-3
ASTLTGGFPDTQY
>.|TRBV6-5|TRBJ1-2
ASTEGSGYT
>.|TRBV18|TRBJ2-5
ASSPDFGETQY
>.|TRBV7-2|TRBJ1-2
ASSLVTNYGYT
>TRBD1|TRBV7-9|TRBJ2-7
ASSSPAGQGAYEQY
>TRBD2|TRBV20-1|TRBJ2-1
SAKRLAGAPYNEQF
>.|TRBV19|TRBJ2-5
ASSISTASYQETQY
>TRBD2|TRBV7-2|TRBJ2-7
ASSPSGGSSYEQY
>.|TRBV18|TRBJ1-1
ASSLQGIMNTEAF
>.|TRBV14|TRBJ1-2
ASSQIGQDLGYT
>.|TRBV20-1|TRBJ1-6
SATDDYSYNSPLH
>TRBD2|TRBV5-1|TRBJ2-5
ASSLVSSGQETQY
>.|TRBV6-2/TRBV6-3|TRBJ2-1
ASTYYNEQF
>.|TRBV30|TRBJ1-5
AWSGGGSSNQPQH
>.|TRBV6-5|TRBJ2-3
ASSTRFGITDTQY
>.|TRBV20-1|TRBJ1-4
SASRDGRNEKLF
>.|TRBV28|TRBJ2-3
ASSSSDPTDTQY
>.|TRBV20-1|TRBJ1-6
SATHLGARSPLH
>TRBD1|TRBV19|TRBJ1-1
ASSVDRAPISTEAF
>TRBD2|TRBV7-9|TRBJ2-3
ASSALLAGSTDTQY
>TRBD1|TRBV7-9|TRBJ1-6
ASSGPTGRSPLH
>.|TRBV6-2/TRBV6-3|TRBJ2-6
ASSPLQGTGANVLT
>.|TRBV3-1|TRBJ1-6
ASSRGQSQSPLH
>TRBD1|TRBV5-6|TRBJ2-1
ASSLGGQGIYNEQF
>TRBD2|TRBV14|TRBJ2-1
ASSPFSGGYNEQF
>.|TRBV6-5|TRBJ1-2
ASSYSGRINYGYT
>TRBD1|TRBV7-8|TRBJ2-3
ASSLRTGADTQY
>.|TRBV19|TRBJ1-2
ATSTGTPYGYT
>.|TRBV11-2|TRBJ2-7
ASSLVLGNYEQY
>.|TRBV6-6|TRBJ1-1
ASSYPGVNTEAF
>.|TRBV20-1|TRBJ2-1
SARRREQF
>TRBD1|TRBV18|TRBJ1-2
ASSSGQGLEYGYT